The 25 T cell receptor beta chains presented below share a single source sample, sequenced in a study of cytomegalovirus exposure and HLA in healthy donors. PCR primers comprised 60 Vbeta and 13 Jbeta primers. The protocol was immunoSEQ multiplex PCR, while the TCRdb copy is restricted to in-frame clones and leaves out a portion. Here the sample spans 160,000 or so clones, roughly 76% being singletons. What was sequenced was PBMCs. These receptors originate from a woman in her 50s in good health and CMV-seronegative.

This clone was picked up a small number of times. The chain combines TRBV7-2 with TRBJ1-1, with 7 bases identical to TRBD1. The CDR3 length is 13 residues. The germline V gene has CDR1 SGHTA and CDR2 FQGNSA. V was clipped by 4 bases and J by 7 bases; unmatched bases: 6. The chain's CDR3 is CASSYRQGLEAFF. The CDR3 DNA sequence: TGTGCCAGCAGCTACCGACAGGGACTTGAAGCTTTCTTT.

The rearrangement uses TRBV7-6 and TRBJ1-2, with a tentative D call TRBD1 (5 bases). V lost 5 bases and J lost 0, with 16 bases in between. The CDR3 extends over 16 amino acids. CDR1 is SGHVS and CDR2 is FNYEAQ in the germline V gene. CDR3 amino acids: CASSPLVTVANYGYTF. CDR3 DNA sequence: TGTGCCAGCAGCCCCCTTGTGACAGTAGCTAACTATGGCTACACCTTC.

The chain combines TRBV5-6 with TRBJ2-3; D gene ambiguous. V lost 0 bases and J lost 1, with 3 bases in between. The CDR3 has 13 residues. The germline CDR1 and CDR2 sequences are SGHDT and YYEEEE. In nucleotides, the CDR3 is TGTGCCAGCAGCTTGGGCGGCACAGATACGCAGTATTTT. This gives the protein CASSLGGTDTQYF.

This chain links TRBV28 with TRBJ2-1; TRBD2 agrees at 7 bases. V was clipped by 6 bases and J by 5 bases; unmatched bases: 13. This CDR3 is built from 16 residues. Germline assignment: CDR1 MDHEN and CDR2 SYDVKM. The CDR3 DNA is TGTGCCAGCAGGCGCATGGGGAGGGAGAAGAACAATGAGCAGTTCTTC. Protein sequence: CASRRMGREKNNEQFF.

This chain connects TRBV6-1 to TRBJ2-7; D perhaps matches TRBD2 (6 bases). Germline CDR1 reads MNHNS; CDR2 reads SASEGT. The CDR3 loop spans 15 amino acids. Trimming stripped 1 base from V and 4 bases from J, with 14 bases between. Written as DNA, the CDR3 is TGTGCCAGCAGTGAAGAGGGCGGGATGCTTTACGAGCAGTACTTC. Protein product: CASSEEGGMLYEQYF.

The chain uses TRBV19 and TRBJ2-1, with TRBD1 matching 8 bases. J was trimmed by 4 bases and V by 5 bases; bases with no gene match: 7. Germline-derived CDR1 and CDR2 are LNHDA and SQIVND (reference sequence). The CDR3 runs to 15 residues. CDR3 DNA: TGTGCCAGTAGTCCACAGGGGGACCTTTACAATGAGCAGTTCTTC. It encodes CASSPQGDLYNEQFF.

The chain carries TRBV30 and TRBJ1-3, with 7 bases identical to TRBD1. V dropped 0 bases and J dropped 4; count of bases not matched to a gene: 3. The germline V gene has CDR1 GTSNPN and CDR2 SVGIG (reference sequence). CDR3 length equals 14 residues. The CDR3 region is CAWSVTGVGNTIYF. The CDR3 nucleotides read TGTGCCTGGAGTGTAACAGGGGTAGGAAACACCATATATTTT.

The chain uses TRBV4-3 and TRBJ2-7, with a weak D call TRBD1 (6 bases). Germline-derived CDR1 and CDR2 are LGHNA and YSLEER. The CDR3 length is 13 residues. Trimming shortened V by 2 bases and J by 7 bases, and 12 bases separated the two germline ends. CDR3 residues: CASSQQQGREQYF. The CDR3 coding sequence is TGCGCCAGCAGCCAACAACAGGGCCGGGAGCAGTACTTC.

This sequence joins TRBV18 and TRBJ1-1; no clear D. Trimming cost V 3 bases and J 7 bases, with 9 bases left between them. CDR3 length equals 12 residues. Germline CDR1 and CDR2: KGHSH and LQKENI. In DNA, the CDR3 is TGTGCCAGCTCACCCCTAGTGGGTGAAGCTTTCTTT. The encoded protein is CASSPLVGEAFF.

The rearrangement links TRBV19 to TRBJ2-1, with TRBD2 matching 8 bases. CDR3 length: 13 residues. V was pared by 5 bases and J by 10 bases, with 7 bases of the junction left unmatched. Germline values: CDR1 LNHDA, CDR2 SQIVND (reference sequence). CDR3 nucleotides: TGTGCCAGTAGTCCAGGGACTAGAGGGGAGCAGTTCTTC. It specifies CASSPGTRGEQFF.

CDR3 nucleotides: TGTGCCAGCAGGGCCCCCGGGACAGTGAGCGGGGAGCTGTTTTTT. Translation: CASRAPGTVSGELFF. The chain combines TRBV28 with TRBJ2-2; 7 bases agree with TRBD1. The CDR3 is 15 amino acids. CDR1 and CDR2 from the germline V gene are MDHEN and SYDVKM. V shed 6 bases and J 7 bases; nucleotides not matched to a gene: 11.

The chain employs TRBV30 and TRBJ2-5; TRBD2 aligns across 13 bases. The ends lost 4 bases at V and 7 bases at J; junction bases unmatched: 9. This CDR3 region has 15 residues. The germline V gene has CDR1 GTSNPN and CDR2 SVGIG (reference sequence). Written as DNA, the CDR3 is TGTGCCTGGACCCGACTAGCGGGAGGCCCCGGGACCCAGTACTTC. Its translation is CAWTRLAGGPGTQYF. Variable domain in full (rest from reference TRBV30 and TRBJ2-5): SQTIHQWPATLVQPVGSPLSLECTVEGTSNPNLYWYRQAAGRGLQLLFYSVGIGQISSEVPQNLSASRPQDRQFILSSKKLLLSDSGFYLCAWTRLAGGPGTQYFGPGTRLLVL.

The sample holds a few counts of this clone. The V call is TRBV29-1, the J call TRBJ2-2, with D tentatively TRBD1 (6 bases). The CDR3 is made up of 12 amino acids. The germline V gene has CDR1 SQVTM and CDR2 ANQGSEA. Here the CDR3 reads CSYRENTGELFF. The CDR3 DNA sequence: TGCAGTTACAGGGAAAACACCGGGGAGCTGTTTTTT.

The chain is built from TRBV7-9 and TRBJ1-1; D perhaps matches TRBD1 (5 bases). CDR3 length equals 12 residues. V lost 11 bases, J lost 1 base, and 11 bases lay in between. Germline lookup yields CDR1 SEHNR and CDR2 FQNEAQ (reference sequence). The CDR3 DNA is TGTGCCGTCAGGGATGGGAACACTGAAGCTTTCTTT. It encodes CAVRDGNTEAFF. Full variable domain (outside the CDR3, taken from reference TRBV7-9 and TRBJ1-1): DTGVSQNPRHKITKRGQNVTFRCDPISEHNRLYWYRQTLGQGPEFLTYFQNEAQLEKSRLLSDRFSAERPKGSFSTLEIQRTEQGDSAMYLCAVRDGNTEAFFGQGTRLTVV.

V gene TRBV10-2 combines with J gene TRBJ2-7, with 10 nucleotides matching TRBD1. Germline V gene lookup returns CDR1 WSHSY and CDR2 SAAADI. Trimming took 6 bases from V and 0 from J; bases not matched to a gene: 8. The CDR3 extends over 16 amino acids. The CDR3 sequence: CASRSIGQGVSYEQYF. CDR3 DNA: TGCGCCAGCAGAAGTATAGGACAGGGGGTCTCCTACGAGCAGTACTTC.

The CDR3 nucleotides are TGTGCCAGCAGCCCCCGTAGGGGGCAGATCGGCGAGCAGTACTTC. It yields the protein CASSPRRGQIGEQYF. V is TRBV6-6 and J is TRBJ2-7; 7 bases align to TRBD1. V shed 6 bases, J shed 6 bases, and the junction held 14 bases outside the gene matches. Per germline, CDR1 MNHNY and CDR2 SVGAGI (reference sequence). The CDR3 sequence is 15 residues long.

The J gene is TRBJ2-3, the V gene TRBV20-1; 7 positions match TRBD1. This CDR3 region has 11 residues. Looked up from germline, CDR1 is DFQATT and CDR2 is SNEGSKA (reference sequence). The CDR3 DNA is TGCAGAACAGGGGATTTGGATACGCAGTATTTT. It encodes CRTGDLDTQYF.

This chain connects TRBV2 to TRBJ2-4; weak D call: TRBD2 (5 bases). The CDR3 contains 15 residues. The V end lost 3 bases, the J end lost 0 bases, and 9 bases lay between the germline ends. Germline assignment: CDR1 SNHLY and CDR2 FYNNEI. CDR3 protein: CASSDGGLAKNIQYF. Written as DNA, the CDR3 is TGTGCCAGCAGTGATGGTGGACTAGCCAAAAACATTCAGTACTTC.

The chain recombines TRBV29-1 with TRBJ2-4; D is perhaps TRBD2 (6 bases). CDR1 SQVTM and CDR2 ANQGSEA come from the germline V gene. Trimming took 3 bases from V and 3 from J, leaving 21 bases between them. The CDR3 spans 17 residues. The DNA of the CDR3 is TGCAGCGTTGAGGTGGGGAGGTTAGCGCCGGACAAAAACATTCAGTACTTC. It yields the protein CSVEVGRLAPDKNIQYF.

The rearrangement joins TRBV19 to TRBJ1-4; 11 bases agree with TRBD1. The germline V gene has CDR1 LNHDA and CDR2 SQIVND (reference sequence). The V and J ends lost 6 bases and 4 bases, in that order; junction bases with no gene match: 4. The CDR3 contains 15 residues. The CDR3, as DNA: TGTGCCAGTAGACCGGGGACAGGGGGTAATGAAAAACTGTTTTTT. Translating it yields CASRPGTGGNEKLFF.

This chain connects TRBV5-1 to TRBJ1-2; 7 bases map to TRBD1. Germline loops: CDR1 SGHRS, CDR2 YFSETQ. CDR3 length: 15 residues. Trimming at V came to 5 bases and at J to 2 bases, leaving 9 bases not matched to a gene. CDR3 sequence reads: CASRPAGQANYGYTF. In DNA, the CDR3 is TGCGCCAGCAGACCTGCAGGACAGGCAAACTATGGCTACACCTTC.

The chain uses TRBV6-1 and TRBJ1-6; 7 bases are a match to TRBD1. Germline V gives CDR1 MNHNS, CDR2 SASEGT. The CDR3 spans 15 residues. With V trimmed by 6 bases and J by 8 bases, 10 bases remained unmatched. CDR3 amino acids: CASSTGEIVYSPLHF. The CDR3 nucleotides are TGTGCCAGCAGCACAGGGGAAATTGTTTATTCACCCCTCCACTTT.

This rearrangement joins TRBV7-2 to TRBJ2-5, with 10 positions matching TRBD1. With 4 bases clipped from V and 0 bases from J, the junction kept 2 bases outside the gene matches. Germline CDR1 reads SGHTA; CDR2 reads FQGNSA. This CDR3 spans 15 amino acids. CDR3 nucleotides: TGTGCCAGCAGCTCGGGACAGGGGAACCAAGAGACCCAGTACTTC. Its protein product is CASSSGQGNQETQYF.

The chain carries TRBV14 and TRBJ2-1; 9 bases fit TRBD2. Unmatched junction bases numbered 12, after V lost 4 bases and J lost 14 bases. Looked up from germline, CDR1 is SGHDN and CDR2 is FVKESK. The length of the CDR3 is 14 residues. The CDR3 region is CASSRDQLAGEEFF. Written as DNA, the CDR3 is TGTGCCAGCAGCCGAGATCAGTTAGCGGGAGAGGAGTTCTTC.

The CDR3 DNA sequence: TGTGCCAGCAGCGACGGAGCCACAGATACGCAGTATTTT. It yields the protein CASSDGATDTQYF. The V call is TRBV5-6, the J call TRBJ2-3; D is unclear. The germline V gene has CDR1 SGHDT and CDR2 YYEEEE. The CDR3 has 13 residues. Trimming shortened V by 4 bases and J by 2 bases, and 8 bases separated the two germline ends.